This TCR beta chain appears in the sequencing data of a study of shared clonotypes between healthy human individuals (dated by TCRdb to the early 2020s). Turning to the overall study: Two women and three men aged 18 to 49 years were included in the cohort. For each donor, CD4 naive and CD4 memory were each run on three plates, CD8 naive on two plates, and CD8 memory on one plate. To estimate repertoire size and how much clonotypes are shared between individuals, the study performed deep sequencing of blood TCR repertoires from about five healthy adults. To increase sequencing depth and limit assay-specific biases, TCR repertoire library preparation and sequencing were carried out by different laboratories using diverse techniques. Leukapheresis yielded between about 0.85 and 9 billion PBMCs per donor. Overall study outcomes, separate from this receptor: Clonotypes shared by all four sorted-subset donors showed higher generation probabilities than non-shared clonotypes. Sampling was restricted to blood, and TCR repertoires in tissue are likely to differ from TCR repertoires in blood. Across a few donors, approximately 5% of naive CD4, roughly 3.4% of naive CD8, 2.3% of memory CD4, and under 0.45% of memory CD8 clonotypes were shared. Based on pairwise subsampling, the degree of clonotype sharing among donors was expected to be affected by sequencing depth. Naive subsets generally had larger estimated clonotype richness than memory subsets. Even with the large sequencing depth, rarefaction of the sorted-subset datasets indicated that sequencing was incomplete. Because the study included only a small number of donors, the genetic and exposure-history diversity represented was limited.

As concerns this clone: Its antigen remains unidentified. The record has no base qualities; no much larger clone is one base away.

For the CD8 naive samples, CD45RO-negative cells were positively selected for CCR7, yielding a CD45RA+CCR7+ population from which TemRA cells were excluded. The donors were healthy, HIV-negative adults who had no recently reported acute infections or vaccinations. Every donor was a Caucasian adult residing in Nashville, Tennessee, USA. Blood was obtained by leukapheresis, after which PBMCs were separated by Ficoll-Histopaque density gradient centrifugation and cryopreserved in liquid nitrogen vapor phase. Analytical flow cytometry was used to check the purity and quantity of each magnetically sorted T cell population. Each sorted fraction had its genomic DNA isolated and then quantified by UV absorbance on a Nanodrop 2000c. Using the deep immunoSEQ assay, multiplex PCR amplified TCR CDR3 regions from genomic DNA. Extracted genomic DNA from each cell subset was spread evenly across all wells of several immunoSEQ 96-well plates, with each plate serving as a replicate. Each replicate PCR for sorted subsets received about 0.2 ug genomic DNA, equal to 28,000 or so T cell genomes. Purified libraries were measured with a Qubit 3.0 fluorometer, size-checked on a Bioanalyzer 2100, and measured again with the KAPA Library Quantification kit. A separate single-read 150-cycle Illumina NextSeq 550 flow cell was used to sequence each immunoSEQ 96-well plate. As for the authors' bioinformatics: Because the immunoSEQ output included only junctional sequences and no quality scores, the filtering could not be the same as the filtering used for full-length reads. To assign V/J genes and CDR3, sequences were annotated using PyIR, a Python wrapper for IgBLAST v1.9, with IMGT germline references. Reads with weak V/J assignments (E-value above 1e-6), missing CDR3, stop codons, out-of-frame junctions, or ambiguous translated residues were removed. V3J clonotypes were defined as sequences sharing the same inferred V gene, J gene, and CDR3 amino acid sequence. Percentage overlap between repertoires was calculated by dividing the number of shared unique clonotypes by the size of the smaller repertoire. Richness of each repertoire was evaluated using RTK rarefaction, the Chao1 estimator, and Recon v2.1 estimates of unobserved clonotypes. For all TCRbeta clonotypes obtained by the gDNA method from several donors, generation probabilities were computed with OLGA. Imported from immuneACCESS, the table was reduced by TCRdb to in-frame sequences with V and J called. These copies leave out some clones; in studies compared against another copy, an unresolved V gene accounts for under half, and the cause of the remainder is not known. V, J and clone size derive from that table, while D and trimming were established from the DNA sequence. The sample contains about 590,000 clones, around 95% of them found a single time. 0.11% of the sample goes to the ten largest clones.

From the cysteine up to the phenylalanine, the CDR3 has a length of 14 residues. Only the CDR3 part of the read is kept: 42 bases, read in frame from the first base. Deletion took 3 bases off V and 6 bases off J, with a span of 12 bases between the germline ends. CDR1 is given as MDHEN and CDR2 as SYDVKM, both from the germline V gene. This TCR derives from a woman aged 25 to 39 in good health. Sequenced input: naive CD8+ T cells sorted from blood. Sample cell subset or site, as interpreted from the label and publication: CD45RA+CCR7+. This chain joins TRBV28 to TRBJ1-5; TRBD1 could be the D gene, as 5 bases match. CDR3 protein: CASSFRQGTQPQHF. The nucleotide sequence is TGTGCCAGCAGTTTTCGGCAGGGCACTCAGCCCCAGCATTTT.